The 17 T cell receptor beta chains listed next were all sequenced from one sample in a study of cytomegalovirus exposure and HLA in healthy donors. With 60 Vbeta and 13 Jbeta primers, the PCR was carried out. Assay used: immunoSEQ multiplex PCR; TCRdb lists only in-frame clones, some missing. Found here are fewer than 200,000 clones, about 82% of them singletons; the top ten hold about 0.82%. The specimen sequenced was PBMCs. Every receptor here comes from a woman between 18 and 30 years old in good health and CMV-seronegative.

The V call is TRBV10-1, the J call TRBJ2-3; no definite D call. This CDR3 has 13 residues. Germline loops: CDR1 WNHNN, CDR2 SYGVQD (reference sequence). Trimming cost V 6 bases and J 4 bases, with 11 bases left between them. In DNA, the CDR3 is TGCGCCAGCAGCTACGGTGGAGCAGATACGCAGTATTTT. It specifies CASSYGGADTQYF.

This sequence joins TRBV1 and TRBJ2-7; TRBD1 is the table's D call and was not checked against the DNA. TRBV1 represents a pseudogene. The CDR3 extends over 19 amino acids. The DNA for the CDR3 is TGCACCAGCAGCCAAGGTAAGCCCACAAGGGGGTCAAGGGCCTACGAGCAGTACTTC. It yields the protein CTSSQGKPTRGSRAYEQYF.

Written as DNA, the CDR3 is TGTGCCAGCTCACCGGTACAGGGGTATGCCAAAAACATTCAGTACTTC. Translation gives CASSPVQGYAKNIQYF. This chain connects TRBV18 to TRBJ2-4; 7 nucleotides agree with TRBD1. From germline, CDR1 is KGHSH and CDR2 LQKENI. The trim removed 3 bases at V and 1 base at J, leaving 6 bases unmatched. CDR3 length equals 16 residues.

J is TRBJ2-3 and V is TRBV27; D uncertain. Germline V gives CDR1 MNHEY, CDR2 SMNVEV (reference sequence). The CDR3 runs 13 residues. Trimming pared 4 bases from V and 1 base from J, leaving 6 bases between. This CDR3 is CASSSRRTDTQYF. The CDR3 bases are TGTGCCAGCAGTTCTCGTCGCACAGATACGCAGTATTTT.

The chain recombines TRBV7-8 with TRBJ2-7, with 8 bases fitting TRBD2. The germline V gene encodes CDR1 SGHVS and CDR2 FQNEAQ. The CDR3 has 18 amino acids. J lost 0 bases, V lost 1 base, and 11 bases had no gene match. The CDR3 nucleotides are TGTGCCAGCAGCTTAGAGCTTCCGCGACTAGCGAGCTCCTACGAGCAGTACTTC. Protein sequence: CASSLELPRLASSYEQYF. The full variable domain, in which reference TRBV7-8 and TRBJ2-7 provide the parts outside the CDR3, is GAGVSQSPRYKVAKRGQDVALRCDPISGHVSLFWYQQALGQGPEFLTYFQNEAQLDKSGLPSDRFFAERPEGSVSTLKIQRTQQEDSAVYLCASSLELPRLASSYEQYFGPGTRLTVT.

The gene calls are TRBV5-4 and TRBJ1-2; TRBD1 agrees at 9 bases. The CDR3 totals 14 residues. V was pared by 6 bases and J by 4 bases, with 7 bases of the junction left unmatched. Germline-derived CDR1 and CDR2 are SGHNT and YYREEE (reference sequence). CDR3 protein: CASTGDRDVYGYTF. The CDR3 nucleotides are TGTGCCAGCACCGGGGACAGGGATGTCTATGGCTACACCTTC.

The chain uses TRBV2 and TRBJ2-5; D is perhaps TRBD2 (6 bases). Germline V gene data show CDR1 as SNHLY and CDR2 as FYNNEI. The CDR3 runs to 14 residues. Trimming pared 7 bases from V and 5 bases from J, leaving 17 bases between. The CDR3 sequence is CASTDPEGSETQYF. The CDR3 region has the DNA TGTGCCAGCACCGATCCGGAGGGGTCGGAGACCCAGTACTTC.

V gene TRBV10-1 combines with J gene TRBJ1-1; weak D call: TRBD1 (5 bases). V was clipped by 6 bases and J by 4 bases, with 9 bases between them. Germline CDR1 WNHNN, CDR2 SYGVQD (reference sequence). This CDR3 has 12 amino acids. Written as DNA, the CDR3 is TGCGCCAGCAGGGGAACAGGCACTGAAGCTTTCTTT. Protein sequence: CASRGTGTEAFF.

This clone was picked up a small number of times. This rearrangement joins TRBV9 to TRBJ2-1; D might be TRBD2 (6 bases). Between the trimmed V and J ends, which lost 0 bases and 5 bases, there was a span of 12 bases. The germline CDR1 and CDR2 sequences are SGDLS and YYNGEE. The CDR3 runs 15 residues. CDR3 coding DNA: TGTGCCAGCAGCGTAGTGGCGGGATACAACAATGAGCAGTTCTTC. Protein sequence: CASSVVAGYNNEQFF.

This clone appeared once. One junction end disagrees with the germline gene, perhaps due to a read error. This chain uses TRBV7-2 with TRBJ2-2; 9 bases are shared with TRBD2. The germline V gene has CDR1 SGHTA and CDR2 FQGNSA. This CDR3 spans 15 amino acids. The CDR3 is CASSLAGQNTGELFF. CDR3 nucleotide sequence: TGTGCCAGCAGCCTAGCGGGGCAAAACACCGGGGAGCTGTTTTTT.

The V gene is TRBV11-2, the J gene TRBJ2-3; 11 bases agree with TRBD2. V shed 5 bases and J 6 bases; nucleotides not matched to a gene: 13. This CDR3 contains 17 residues. CDR1 is SGHAT and CDR2 is FQNNGV in the germline V gene. CDR3 sequence (DNA): TGTGCCAGCAGCCAACAGGTGATAGCGGGAGGGGTTGATACGCAGTATTTT. Residues: CASSQQVIAGGVDTQYF.

The chain joins TRBV19 to TRBJ2-1; TRBD1 aligns across 7 bases. Germline loops: CDR1 LNHDA, CDR2 SQIVND (reference sequence). The CDR3 is made up of 17 amino acids. With 5 bases clipped from V and 1 base from J, the junction kept 11 bases outside the gene matches. CDR3 amino acids: CASSSPTGRHSYNEQFF. The CDR3 DNA reads TGTGCCAGTAGTTCGCCGACAGGGCGCCATTCCTACAATGAGCAGTTCTTC. The full variable domain, its missing parts supplied by reference TRBV19 and TRBJ2-1, is DGGITQSPKYLFRKEGQNVTLSCEQNLNHDAMYWYRQDPGQGLRLIYYSQIVNDFQKGDIAEGYSVSREKKESFPLTVTSAQKNPTAFYLCASSSPTGRHSYNEQFFGPGTRLTVL.

The chain employs TRBV4-1 and TRBJ2-1; 8 bases match TRBD2. Trimming at V came to 0 bases and at J to 9 bases, leaving 10 bases not matched to a gene. CDR3 length equals 16 residues. Germline V gives CDR1 MGHRA, CDR2 YSYEKL. The CDR3 spells CASSQDVAGPRGEQFF. DNA for the CDR3: TGCGCCAGCAGCCAAGATGTAGCGGGGCCCCGGGGTGAGCAGTTCTTC.

This clone was picked up one time. The junction and the germline gene differ at one end; a read error may be behind it. This chain connects TRBV28 to TRBJ1-1, with D hard to call. The CDR3 is 9 residues long. Germline V gene data show CDR1 as MDHEN and CDR2 as SYDVKM. The CDR3 region is CASSRTVLF. CDR3 nucleotides: TGTGCCAGCAGTCGTACAGTACTTTTT.

The CDR3 DNA reads TGCGCCAGCAGCTTGGCTGGGAGCTCTGGAAACACCATATATTTT. This codes for CASSLAGSSGNTIYF. The V and J genes are TRBV5-1 and TRBJ1-3; D is unresolved. Per the germline V gene, CDR1 is SGHRS and CDR2 is YFSETQ. CDR3 size: 15 residues. V was shortened by 0 bases and J by 0 bases, with 7 bases between the two germline ends.

The chain is built from TRBV6-6 and TRBJ2-2; D ambiguous. V lost 2 bases, J lost 5 bases, and 6 bases lay in between. This CDR3 comprises 13 residues. Looked up from germline, CDR1 is MNHNY and CDR2 is SVGAGI (reference sequence). The CDR3 nucleotides read TGTGCCAGCAGTTACGGGCCAACCGGGGAGCTGTTTTTT. Translated, it gives CASSYGPTGELFF.

The chain recombines TRBV18 with TRBJ1-1, with TRBD1 matching 11 bases. Germline trimming cut 3 bases from V and 8 bases from J; bases unmatched to any gene: 2. CDR3 length: 13 amino acids. Germline V CDR1 and CDR2: KGHSH, LQKENI. The CDR3 protein is CASSPGQGGEAFF. CDR3 coding DNA: TGTGCCAGCTCACCGGGACAGGGGGGAGAAGCTTTCTTT.